This T cell receptor beta chain derives from a study of Graves' ophthalmopathy and Graves' hyperthyroidism. Certain patients, namely those with other autoimmune diseases, uncontrolled infections, pregnancy or lactation, were excluded. Physicians reached a diagnosis by relying on clinical symptoms, serum thyroxine, TRAb, thyroid ultrasound and orbital computed tomography. The germline CDR1 and CDR2 sequences are MNHEY and SVGAGI. Trimming cost V 4 bases and J 1 base, with 16 bases left between them. This CDR3 spans 16 amino acids. Findings and limits, study-wide: For separating ophthalmopathy from stable hyperthyroidism, a 13-signature model gave roughly 90% sensitivity and 80% to 84% specificity. Most expanded clonotypes from thyroid (those above 0.001 frequency) were also found in blood.

This clonotype has only one observation. Its specificity is not known. Amplified material comprised TCR beta CDR3 regions derived from RNA transcripts. HTBI-primed RT-PCR formed the first round, and a multiplex PCR formed the second. MiXCR, applied by TCRdb to the multiplex PCR reads, yields one record per CDR3 protein. The data show about 390,000 distinct CDR3 sequences, roughly 15% seen once. The clonotype comes from a woman between 18 and 29 years old with stable Graves' hyperthyroidism. The material sequenced was peripheral blood. The J gene is TRBJ1-1, the V gene TRBV6-5, with D possibly matching TRBD1 (6 bases). Here the CDR3 DNA reads TGTGCCAGCAGTTCCCGCGGGGGCGTGGGGAACACTGAAGCTTTCTTT. Translating it yields CASSSRGGVGNTEAFF.